This note documents a single TCR beta chain sequence. The antigen is undetermined. The sample belongs to a study of Tregs in tolerant kidney transplant recipients. Findings of the study overall: Nucleotide sequences could not be compared across some patients' samples due to primer changes.

Assay used: immunoSEQ multiplex PCR; TCRdb lists only in-frame clones, some missing. The sample lists about 83,000 clones; roughly 98% were seen once. The germline V and J ends were trimmed by 4 bases and 2 bases, with 6 bases remaining between them. Germline V CDR1 and CDR2: SGHVS, FNYEAQ. CDR3 length equals 12 residues. The source of this sequence is a human donor who received a combined kidney and bone marrow transplant. The gene calls are TRBV7-6 and TRBJ2-7; D not resolved. Source: CD4+ T cells from blood, taken before the transplant. DNA of the CDR3: TGTGCCAGCAGCTCGGTTACCTACGAGCAGTACTTC. It codes for CASSSVTYEQYF.